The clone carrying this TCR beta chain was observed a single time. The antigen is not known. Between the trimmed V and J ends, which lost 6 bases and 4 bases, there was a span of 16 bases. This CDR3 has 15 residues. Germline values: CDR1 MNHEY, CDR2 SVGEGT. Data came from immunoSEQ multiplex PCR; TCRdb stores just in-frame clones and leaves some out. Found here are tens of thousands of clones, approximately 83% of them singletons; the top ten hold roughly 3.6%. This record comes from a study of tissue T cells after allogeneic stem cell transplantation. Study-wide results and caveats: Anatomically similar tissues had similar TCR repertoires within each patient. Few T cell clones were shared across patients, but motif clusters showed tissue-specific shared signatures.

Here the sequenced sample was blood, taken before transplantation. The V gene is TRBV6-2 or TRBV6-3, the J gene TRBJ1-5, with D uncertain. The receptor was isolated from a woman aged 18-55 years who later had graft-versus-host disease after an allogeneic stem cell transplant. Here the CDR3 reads CASSLGSGVNQPQHF. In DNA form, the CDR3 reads TGTGCCAGCAGCCTTGGGTCGGGCGTTAATCAGCCCCAGCATTTT.